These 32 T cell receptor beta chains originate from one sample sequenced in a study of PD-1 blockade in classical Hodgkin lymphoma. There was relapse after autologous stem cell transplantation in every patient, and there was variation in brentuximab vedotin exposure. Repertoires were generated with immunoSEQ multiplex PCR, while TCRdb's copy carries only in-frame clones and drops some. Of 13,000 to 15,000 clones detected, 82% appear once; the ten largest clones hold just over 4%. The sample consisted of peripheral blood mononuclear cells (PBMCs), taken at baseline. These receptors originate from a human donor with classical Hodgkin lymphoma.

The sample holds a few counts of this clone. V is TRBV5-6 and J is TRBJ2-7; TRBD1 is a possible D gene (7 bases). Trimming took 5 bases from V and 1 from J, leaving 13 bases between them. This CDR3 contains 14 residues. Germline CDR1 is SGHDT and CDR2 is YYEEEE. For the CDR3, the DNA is TGTGCCAGCAGTGAGGCAGGGGGGTCCTACGAGCAGTACTTC. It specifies CASSEAGGSYEQYF. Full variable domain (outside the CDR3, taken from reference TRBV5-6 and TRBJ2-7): DAGVTQSPTHLIKTRGQQVTLRCSPKSGHDTVSWYQQALGQGPQFIFQYYEEEERQRGNFPDRFSGHQFPNYSSELNVNALLLGDSALYLCASSEAGGSYEQYFGPGTRLTVT.

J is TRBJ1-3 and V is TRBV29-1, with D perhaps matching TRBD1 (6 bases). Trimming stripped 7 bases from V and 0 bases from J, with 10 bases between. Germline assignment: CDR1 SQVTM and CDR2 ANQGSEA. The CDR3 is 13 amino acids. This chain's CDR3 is CSAGTNSGNTIYF. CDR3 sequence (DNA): TGCAGCGCAGGGACAAACTCTGGAAACACCATATATTTT.

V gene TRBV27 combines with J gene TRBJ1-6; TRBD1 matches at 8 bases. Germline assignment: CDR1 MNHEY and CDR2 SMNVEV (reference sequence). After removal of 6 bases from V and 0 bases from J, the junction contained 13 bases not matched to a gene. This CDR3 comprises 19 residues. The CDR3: CASSSTRGQGSSYNSPLHF. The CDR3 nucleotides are TGTGCCAGCAGCTCGACCCGCGGACAGGGTAGCTCCTATAATTCACCCCTCCACTTT.

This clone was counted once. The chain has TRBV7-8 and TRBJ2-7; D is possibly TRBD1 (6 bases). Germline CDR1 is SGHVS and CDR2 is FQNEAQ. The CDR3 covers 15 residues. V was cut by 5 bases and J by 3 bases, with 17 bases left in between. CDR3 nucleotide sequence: TGTGCCAGCAGCCGCTCGGACAGTACCAACTACGAGCAGTACTTC. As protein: CASSRSDSTNYEQYF.

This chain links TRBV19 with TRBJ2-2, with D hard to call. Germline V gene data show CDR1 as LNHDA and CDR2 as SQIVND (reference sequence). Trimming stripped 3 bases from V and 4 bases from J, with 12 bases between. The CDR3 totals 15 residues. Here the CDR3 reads CASSISGRSTGELFF. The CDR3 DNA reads TGTGCCAGTAGTATTTCTGGCCGGAGCACCGGGGAGCTGTTTTTT.

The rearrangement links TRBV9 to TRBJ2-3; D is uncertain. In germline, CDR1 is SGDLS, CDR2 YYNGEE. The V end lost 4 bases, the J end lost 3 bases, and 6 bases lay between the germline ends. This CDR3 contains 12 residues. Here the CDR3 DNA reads TGTGCCAGCAGCCCCGGGACAGATACGCAGTATTTT. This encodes CASSPGTDTQYF.

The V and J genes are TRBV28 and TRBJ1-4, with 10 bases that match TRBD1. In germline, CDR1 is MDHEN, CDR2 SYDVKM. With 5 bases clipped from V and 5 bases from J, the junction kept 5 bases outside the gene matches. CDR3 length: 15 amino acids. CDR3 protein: CASSTPGQGNEKLFF. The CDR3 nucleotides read TGTGCCAGCAGTACTCCGGGACAGGGGAATGAAAAACTGTTTTTT. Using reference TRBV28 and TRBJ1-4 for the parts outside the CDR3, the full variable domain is DVKVTQSSRYLVKRTGEKVFLECVQDMDHENMFWYRQDPGLGLRLIYFSYDVKMKEKGDIPEGYSVSREKKERFSLILESASTNQTSMYLCASSTPGQGNEKLFFGSGTQLSVL.

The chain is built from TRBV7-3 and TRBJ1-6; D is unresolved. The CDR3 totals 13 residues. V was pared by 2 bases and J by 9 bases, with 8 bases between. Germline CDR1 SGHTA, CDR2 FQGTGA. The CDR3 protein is CASSLHGSSPLHF. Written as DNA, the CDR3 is TGTGCCAGCAGCTTACATGGCTCTTCACCCCTCCACTTT.

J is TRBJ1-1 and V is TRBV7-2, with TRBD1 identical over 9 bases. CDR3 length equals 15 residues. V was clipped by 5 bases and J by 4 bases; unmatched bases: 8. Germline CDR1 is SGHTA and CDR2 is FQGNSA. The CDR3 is CASSPGQGYGTEAFF. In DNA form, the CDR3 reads TGTGCCAGCAGCCCGGGACAGGGCTATGGCACTGAAGCTTTCTTT.

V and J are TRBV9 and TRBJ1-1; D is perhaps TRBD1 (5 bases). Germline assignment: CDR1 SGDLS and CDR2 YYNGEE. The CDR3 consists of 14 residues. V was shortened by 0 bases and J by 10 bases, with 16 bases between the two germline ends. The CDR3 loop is CASSVVGGLVGAFF. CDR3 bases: TGTGCCAGCAGCGTAGTCGGGGGTCTAGTAGGAGCTTTCTTT.

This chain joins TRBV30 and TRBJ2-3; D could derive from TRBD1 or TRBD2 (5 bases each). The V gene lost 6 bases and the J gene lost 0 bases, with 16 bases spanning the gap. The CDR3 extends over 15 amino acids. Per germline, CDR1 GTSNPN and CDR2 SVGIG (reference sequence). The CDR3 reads CACHWDGASTDTQYF. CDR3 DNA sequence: TGTGCCTGCCACTGGGACGGAGCTAGCACAGATACGCAGTATTTT.

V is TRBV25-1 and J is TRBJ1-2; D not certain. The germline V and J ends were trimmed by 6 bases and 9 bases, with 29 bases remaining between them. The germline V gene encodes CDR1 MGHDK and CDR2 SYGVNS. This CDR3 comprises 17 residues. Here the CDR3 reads CASSPTLYSLNPWSYTF. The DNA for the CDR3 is TGTGCCAGCAGCCCAACCCTTTACTCCCTGAATCCCTGGAGCTACACCTTC.

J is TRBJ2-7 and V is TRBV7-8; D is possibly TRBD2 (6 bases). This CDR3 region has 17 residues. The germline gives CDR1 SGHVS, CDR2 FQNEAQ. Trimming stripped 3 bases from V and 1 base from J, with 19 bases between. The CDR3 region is CASSFAIDGGPSYEQYF. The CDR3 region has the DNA TGTGCCAGCAGCTTCGCCATTGATGGAGGGCCGTCCTACGAGCAGTACTTC.

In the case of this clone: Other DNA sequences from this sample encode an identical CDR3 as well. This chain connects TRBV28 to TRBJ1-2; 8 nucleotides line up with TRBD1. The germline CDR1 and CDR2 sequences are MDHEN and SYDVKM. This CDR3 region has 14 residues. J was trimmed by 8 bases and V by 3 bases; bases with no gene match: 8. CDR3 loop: CASSFGQGAQGYTF. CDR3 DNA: TGTGCCAGCAGTTTTGGGCAGGGGGCGCAAGGCTACACCTTC.

The CDR3 sequence: CAWSVHDTGELFF. The CDR3 nucleotides read TGTGCCTGGAGTGTACATGACACCGGGGAGCTGTTTTTT. The chain is built from TRBV30 and TRBJ2-2, with D unresolved. The length of the CDR3 is 13 residues. Germline CDR1 is GTSNPN and CDR2 is SVGIG (reference sequence). Trimming shortened V by 0 bases and J by 3 bases, and 5 bases separated the two germline ends.

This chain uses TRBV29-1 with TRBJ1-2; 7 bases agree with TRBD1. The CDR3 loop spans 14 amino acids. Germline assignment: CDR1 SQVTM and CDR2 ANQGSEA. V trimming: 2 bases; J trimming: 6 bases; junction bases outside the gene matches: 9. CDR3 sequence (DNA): TGCAGCGTTGAACGAAGAGACAGGGCGGATGGCTACACCTTC. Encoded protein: CSVERRDRADGYTF.

This CDR3 reads CASSGEQYF. The CDR3, as DNA: TGTGCCAGCAGCGGGGAGCAGTACTTC. V is TRBV27 and J is TRBJ2-7, with D hard to call. The CDR3 has 9 amino acids. Germline V lookup: CDR1 MNHEY, CDR2 SMNVEV (reference sequence). The germline V and J ends were trimmed by 6 bases and 7 bases, with 4 bases remaining between them.

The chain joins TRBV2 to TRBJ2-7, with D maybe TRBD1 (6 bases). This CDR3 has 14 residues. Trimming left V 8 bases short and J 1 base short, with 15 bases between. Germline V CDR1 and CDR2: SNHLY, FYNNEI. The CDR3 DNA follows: TGTGCCAGCTCCGACAGGTTAAAGTCCTACGAGCAGTACTTC. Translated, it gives CASSDRLKSYEQYF. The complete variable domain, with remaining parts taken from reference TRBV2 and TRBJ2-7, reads EPEVTQTPSHQVTQMGQEVILRCVPISNHLYFYWYRQILGQKVEFLVSFYNNEISEKSEIFDDQFSVERPDGSNFTLKIRSTKLEDSAMYFCASSDRLKSYEQYFGPGTRLTVT.

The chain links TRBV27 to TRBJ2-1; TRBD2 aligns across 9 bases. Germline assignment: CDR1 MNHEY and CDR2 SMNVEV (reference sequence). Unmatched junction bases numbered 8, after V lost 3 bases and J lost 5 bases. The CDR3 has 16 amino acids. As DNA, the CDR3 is TGTGCCAGCAGTTTCCTCGGGCGGGGGGGCAACAATGAGCAGTTCTTC. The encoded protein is CASSFLGRGGNNEQFF.

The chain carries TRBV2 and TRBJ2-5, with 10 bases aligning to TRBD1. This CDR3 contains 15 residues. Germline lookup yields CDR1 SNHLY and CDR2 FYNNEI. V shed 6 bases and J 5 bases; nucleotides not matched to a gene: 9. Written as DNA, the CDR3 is TGTGCCAGCAGCCCAATTGACAGGGGGCTGGAGACCCAGTACTTC. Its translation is CASSPIDRGLETQYF.

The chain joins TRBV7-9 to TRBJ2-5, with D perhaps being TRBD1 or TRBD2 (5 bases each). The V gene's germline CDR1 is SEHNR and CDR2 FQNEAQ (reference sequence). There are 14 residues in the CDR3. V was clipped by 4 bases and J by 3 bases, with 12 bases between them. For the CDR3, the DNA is TGTGCCAGCAGCTCTAGCCAGGGCGAAGAGACCCAGTACTTC. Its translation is CASSSSQGEETQYF. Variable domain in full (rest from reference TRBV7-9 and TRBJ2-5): DTGVSQNPRHKITKRGQNVTFRCDPISEHNRLYWYRQTLGQGPEFLTYFQNEAQLEKSRLLSDRFSAERPKGSFSTLEIQRTEQGDSAMYLCASSSSQGEETQYFGPGTRLLVL.

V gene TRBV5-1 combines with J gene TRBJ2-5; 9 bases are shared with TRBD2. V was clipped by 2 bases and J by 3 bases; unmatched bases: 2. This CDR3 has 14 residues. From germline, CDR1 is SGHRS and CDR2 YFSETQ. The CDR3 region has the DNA TGCGCCAGCAGCTTCCAGCGGGGGGAAGAGACCCAGTACTTC. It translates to CASSFQRGEETQYF.

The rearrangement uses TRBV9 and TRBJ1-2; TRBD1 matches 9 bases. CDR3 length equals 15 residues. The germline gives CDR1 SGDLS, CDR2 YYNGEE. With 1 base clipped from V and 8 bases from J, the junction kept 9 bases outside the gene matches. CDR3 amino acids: CASSVSPDRGYGYTF. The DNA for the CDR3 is TGTGCCAGCAGCGTATCTCCGGACAGGGGATACGGCTACACCTTC.

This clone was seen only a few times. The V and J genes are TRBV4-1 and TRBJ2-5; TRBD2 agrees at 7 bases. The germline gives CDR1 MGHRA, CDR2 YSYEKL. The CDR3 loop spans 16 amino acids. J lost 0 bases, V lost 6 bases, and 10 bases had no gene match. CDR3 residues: CASRTSVGLNQETQYF. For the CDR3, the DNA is TGCGCCAGCAGAACTAGCGTCGGGTTGAACCAAGAGACCCAGTACTTC.

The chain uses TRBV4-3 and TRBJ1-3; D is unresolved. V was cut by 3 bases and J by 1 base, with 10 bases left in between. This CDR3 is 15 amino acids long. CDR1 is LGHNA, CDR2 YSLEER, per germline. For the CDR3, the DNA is TGCGCCAGCAGCCAGGACCTAGGTTCTGGAAACACCATATATTTT. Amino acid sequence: CASSQDLGSGNTIYF.

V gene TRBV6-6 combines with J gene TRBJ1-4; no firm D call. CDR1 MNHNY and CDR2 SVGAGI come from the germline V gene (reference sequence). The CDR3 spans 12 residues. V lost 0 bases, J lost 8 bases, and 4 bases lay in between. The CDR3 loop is CASSYSGEKLFF. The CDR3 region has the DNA TGTGCCAGCAGTTACTCAGGAGAAAAACTGTTTTTT.

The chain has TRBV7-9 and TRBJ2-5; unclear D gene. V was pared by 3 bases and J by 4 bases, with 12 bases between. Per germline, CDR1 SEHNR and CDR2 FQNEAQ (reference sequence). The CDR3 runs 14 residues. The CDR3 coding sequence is TGTGCCAGCAGCTTGCAAGACGGCGGAGAGACCCAGTACTTC. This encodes CASSLQDGGETQYF.

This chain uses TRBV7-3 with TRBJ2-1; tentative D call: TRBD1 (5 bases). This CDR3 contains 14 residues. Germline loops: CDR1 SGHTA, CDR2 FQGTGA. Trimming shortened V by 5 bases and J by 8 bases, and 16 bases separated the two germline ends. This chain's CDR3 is CASSDVGAADEQFF. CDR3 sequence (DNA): TGTGCCAGCAGCGACGTTGGGGCGGCGGATGAGCAGTTCTTC.

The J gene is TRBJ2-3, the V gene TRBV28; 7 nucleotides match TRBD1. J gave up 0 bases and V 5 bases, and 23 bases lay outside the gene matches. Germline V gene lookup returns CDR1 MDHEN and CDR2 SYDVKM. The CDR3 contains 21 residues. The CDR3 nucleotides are TGTGCCAGCAGTACCGTTTGGACAGGAGAAATCTTACTGGCTAGCACAGATACGCAGTATTTT. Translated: CASSTVWTGEILLASTDTQYF.

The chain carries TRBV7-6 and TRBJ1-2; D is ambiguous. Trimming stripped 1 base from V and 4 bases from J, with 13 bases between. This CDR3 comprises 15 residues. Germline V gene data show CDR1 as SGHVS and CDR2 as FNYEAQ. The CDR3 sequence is CASSLEVGTFYGYTF. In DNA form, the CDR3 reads TGTGCCAGCAGCTTAGAAGTCGGAACCTTCTATGGCTACACCTTC.

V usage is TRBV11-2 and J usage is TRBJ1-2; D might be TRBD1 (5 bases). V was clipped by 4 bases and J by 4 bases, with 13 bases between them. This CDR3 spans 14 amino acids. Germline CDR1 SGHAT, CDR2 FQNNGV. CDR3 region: CASSYDGGIYGYTF. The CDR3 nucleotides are TGTGCCAGCAGCTACGACGGGGGGATCTATGGCTACACCTTC.

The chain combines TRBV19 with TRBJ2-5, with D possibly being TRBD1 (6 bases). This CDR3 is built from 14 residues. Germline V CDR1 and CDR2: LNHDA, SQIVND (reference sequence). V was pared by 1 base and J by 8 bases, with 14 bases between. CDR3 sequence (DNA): TGTGCCAGTAGTATAGGTGGGGGCGCGTCCACCCAGTACTTC. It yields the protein CASSIGGGASTQYF.